This T cell receptor beta chain is drawn from a study of blood T cell repertoires in COVID-19. TCRdb keeps only in-frame clones here, not all; method: immunoSEQ multiplex PCR. The sample lists roughly 250,000 clones; around 89% were seen once. CDR1 MNHEY and CDR2 SVGEGT come from the germline V gene. Trimming pared 2 bases from V and 7 bases from J, leaving 11 bases between. The CDR3 has 13 amino acids. This clone was counted between two and nine times. The rearrangement uses TRBV6-2 or TRBV6-3 and TRBJ2-5; possibly TRBD1 for D (6 bases). The sequenced material came from PBMCs or T cells enriched from blood (not recorded which). The sequence came from a woman aged 45-60 years who had recovered from COVID-19. CDR3 in amino acids: CASSYVQGLTQYF. CDR3 in DNA: TGTGCCAGCAGTTACGTCCAGGGGCTGACCCAGTACTTC.